This TCR beta chain was obtained from a study of siplizumab effects on memory and regulatory T cells. General observations from the study: Siplizumab significantly brought down the alloreactive sequences that trace back to unstimulated CD4+ memory cells. Sequences below about 10^-5 frequency were poorly captured, limiting mapping of alloreactive clones. There was no confirmation of the suppressive function of proliferating Tregs from siplizumab cultures. An assignable phenotype, naive or memory, was missing from roughly 76-95% of proliferating CD4+ or CD8+ clones.

Produced via immunoSEQ multiplex PCR; TCRdb's table is partial and in-frame only. The sample includes approximately 68,000 clones, roughly nine tenths of them seen just once. For this clone: Its antigen is unidentified.

The CDR3 runs 14 residues. Germline V gene sequence: CDR1 SNHLY, CDR2 FYNNEI. With 6 bases removed from V and 5 bases from J, the gap between germline ends came to 16 bases. This clonotype originated in a human donor in good health. This rearrangement joins TRBV2 to TRBJ2-5; D may be TRBD1 (6 bases). Sequencing input: CD8+ T cells sorted from blood. The CDR3 coding sequence is TGTGCCAGCAGGGAAACACAGGGCTTGGAGACCCAGTACTTC. Translation: CASRETQGLETQYF. The whole variable domain, filled in from reference TRBV2 and TRBJ2-5, reads EPEVTQTPSHQVTQMGQEVILRCVPISNHLYFYWYRQILGQKVEFLVSFYNNEISEKSEIFDDQFSVERPDGSNFTLKIRSTKLEDSAMYFCASRETQGLETQYFGPGTRLLVL.